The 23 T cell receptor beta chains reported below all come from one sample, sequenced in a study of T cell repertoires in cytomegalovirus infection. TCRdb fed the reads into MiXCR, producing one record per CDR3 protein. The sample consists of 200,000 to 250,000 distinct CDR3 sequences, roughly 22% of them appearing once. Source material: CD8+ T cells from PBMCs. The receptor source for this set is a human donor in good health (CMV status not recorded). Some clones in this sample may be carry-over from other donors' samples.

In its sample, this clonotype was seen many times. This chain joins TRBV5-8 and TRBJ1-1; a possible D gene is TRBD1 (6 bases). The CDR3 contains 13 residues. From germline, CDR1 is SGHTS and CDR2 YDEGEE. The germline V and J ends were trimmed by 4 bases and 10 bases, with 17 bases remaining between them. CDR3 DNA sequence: TGTGCCAGCAGCCCCGCAGGGGTTATTGGAGCTTTCTTT. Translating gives CASSPAGVIGAFF.

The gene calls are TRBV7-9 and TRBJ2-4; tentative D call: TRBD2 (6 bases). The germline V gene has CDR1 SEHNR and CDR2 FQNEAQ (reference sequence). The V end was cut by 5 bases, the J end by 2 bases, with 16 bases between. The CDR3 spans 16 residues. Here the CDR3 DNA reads TGTGCCAGCAGCCCCCTTTGGGGGGAATCCAAAAACATTCAGTACTTC. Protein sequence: CASSPLWGESKNIQYF.

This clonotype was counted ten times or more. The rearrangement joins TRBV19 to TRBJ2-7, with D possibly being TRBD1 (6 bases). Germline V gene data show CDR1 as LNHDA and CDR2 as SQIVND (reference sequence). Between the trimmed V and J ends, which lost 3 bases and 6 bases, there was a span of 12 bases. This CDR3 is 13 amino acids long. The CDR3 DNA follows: TGTGCCAGTAGTATGGGTCAGGGGAGCGAGCAGTACTTC. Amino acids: CASSMGQGSEQYF.

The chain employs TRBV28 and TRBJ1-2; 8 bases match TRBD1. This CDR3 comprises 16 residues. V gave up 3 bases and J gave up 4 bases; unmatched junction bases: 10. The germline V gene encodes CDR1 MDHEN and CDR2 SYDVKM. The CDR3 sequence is CASSFTAQGVAYGYTF. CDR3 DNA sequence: TGTGCCAGCAGTTTTACGGCACAGGGGGTGGCCTATGGCTACACCTTC.

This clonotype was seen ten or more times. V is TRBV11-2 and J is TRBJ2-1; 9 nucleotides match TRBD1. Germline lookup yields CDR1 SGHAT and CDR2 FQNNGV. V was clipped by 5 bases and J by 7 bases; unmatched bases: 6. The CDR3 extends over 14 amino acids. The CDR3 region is CASSIGTGMNEQFF. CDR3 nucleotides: TGTGCCAGCAGCATTGGGACAGGGATGAATGAGCAGTTCTTC.

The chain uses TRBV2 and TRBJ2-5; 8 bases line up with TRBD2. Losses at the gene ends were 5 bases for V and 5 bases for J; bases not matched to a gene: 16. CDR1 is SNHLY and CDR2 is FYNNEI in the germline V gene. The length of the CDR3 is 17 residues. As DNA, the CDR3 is TGTGCCAGCAGTTGGCCCCCGGGACTAGTGCTTGTTGAGACCCAGTACTTC. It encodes CASSWPPGLVLVETQYF.

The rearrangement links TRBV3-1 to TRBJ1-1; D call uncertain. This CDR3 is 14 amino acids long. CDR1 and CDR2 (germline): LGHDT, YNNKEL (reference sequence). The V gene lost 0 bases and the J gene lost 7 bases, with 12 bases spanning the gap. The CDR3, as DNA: TGTGCCAGCAGCCAAGATCTTGGGGTCCGTGAAGCTTTCTTT. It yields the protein CASSQDLGVREAFF. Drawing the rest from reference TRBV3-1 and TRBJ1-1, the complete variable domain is DTAVSQTPKYLVTQMGNDKSIKCEQNLGHDTMYWYKQDSKKFLKIMFSYNNKELIINETVPNRFSPKSPDKAHLNLHINSLELGDSAVYFCASSQDLGVREAFFGQGTRLTVV.

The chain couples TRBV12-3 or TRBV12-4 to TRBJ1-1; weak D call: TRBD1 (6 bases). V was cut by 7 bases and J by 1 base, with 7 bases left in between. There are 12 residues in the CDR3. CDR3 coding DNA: TGTGCCAGCAACAGGGCGAACACTGAAGCTTTCTTT. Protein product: CASNRANTEAFF.

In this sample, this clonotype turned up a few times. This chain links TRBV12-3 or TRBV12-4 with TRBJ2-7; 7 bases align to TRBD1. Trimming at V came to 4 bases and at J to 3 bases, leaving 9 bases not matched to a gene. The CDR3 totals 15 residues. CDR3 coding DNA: TGTGCCAGCAGTTACTATCTTGGGACAGTCTACGAGCAGTACTTC. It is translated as CASSYYLGTVYEQYF.

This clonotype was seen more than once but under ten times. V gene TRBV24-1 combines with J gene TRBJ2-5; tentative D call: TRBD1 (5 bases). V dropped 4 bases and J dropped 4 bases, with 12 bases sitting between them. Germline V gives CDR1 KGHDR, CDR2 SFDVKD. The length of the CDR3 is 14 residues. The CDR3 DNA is TGTGCCACCAGTGACACAGACAGAGGAGAGACCCAGTACTTC. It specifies CATSDTDRGETQYF.

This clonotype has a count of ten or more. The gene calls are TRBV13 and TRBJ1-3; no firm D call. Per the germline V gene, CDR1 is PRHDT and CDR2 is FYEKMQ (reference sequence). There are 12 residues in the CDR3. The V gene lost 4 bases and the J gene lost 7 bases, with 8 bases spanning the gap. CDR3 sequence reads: CASSSYGNTIYF. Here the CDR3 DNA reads TGTGCCAGCAGCTCCTATGGCAACACCATATATTTT.

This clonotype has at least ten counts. The CDR3 here is CASSSTSGVYQETQYF. As DNA, the CDR3 is TGTGCCAGCAGTTCCACTAGCGGGGTATACCAAGAGACCCAGTACTTC. V usage is TRBV6-5 and J usage is TRBJ2-5, with TRBD2 matching over 10 bases. J gave up 0 bases and V 4 bases, and 5 bases lay outside the gene matches. Germline CDR1 is MNHEY and CDR2 is SVGAGI. The CDR3 consists of 16 residues.

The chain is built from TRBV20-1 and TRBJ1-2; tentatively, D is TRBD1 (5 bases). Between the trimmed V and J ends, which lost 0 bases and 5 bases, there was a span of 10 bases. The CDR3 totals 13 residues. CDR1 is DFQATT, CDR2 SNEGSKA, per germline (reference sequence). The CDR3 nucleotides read TGCAGTGCTAGAGACAACGGGGGGTATGGCTACACCTTC. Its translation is CSARDNGGYGYTF.

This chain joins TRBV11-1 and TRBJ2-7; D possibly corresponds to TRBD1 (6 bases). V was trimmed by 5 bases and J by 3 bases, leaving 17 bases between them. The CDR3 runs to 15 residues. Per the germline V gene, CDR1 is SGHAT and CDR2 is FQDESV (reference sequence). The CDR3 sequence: CASSGGQGSNYEQYF. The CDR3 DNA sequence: TGTGCCAGCAGCGGGGGCCAGGGGAGTAACTACGAGCAGTACTTC.

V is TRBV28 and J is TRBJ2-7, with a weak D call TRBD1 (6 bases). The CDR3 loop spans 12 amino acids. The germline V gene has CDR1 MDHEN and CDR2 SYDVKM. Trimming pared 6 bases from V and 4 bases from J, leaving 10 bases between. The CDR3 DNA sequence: TGTGCCAGCAGGGAAGGGGGTTACGAGCAGTACTTC. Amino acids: CASREGGYEQYF.

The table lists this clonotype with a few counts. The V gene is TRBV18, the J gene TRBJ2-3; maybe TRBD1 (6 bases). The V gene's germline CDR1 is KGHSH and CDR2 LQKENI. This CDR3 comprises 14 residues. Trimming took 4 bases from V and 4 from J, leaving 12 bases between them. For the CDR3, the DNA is TGTGCCAGCTCACGACCGGACAGACCAGATACGCAGTATTTT. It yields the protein CASSRPDRPDTQYF.

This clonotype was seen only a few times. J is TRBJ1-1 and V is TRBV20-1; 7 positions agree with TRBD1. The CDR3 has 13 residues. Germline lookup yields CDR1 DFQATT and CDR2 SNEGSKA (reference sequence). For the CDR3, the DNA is TGCAGCGCCGCCGCCAGGGGGAGGACTGAAGCTTTCTTT. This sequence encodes CSAAARGRTEAFF.

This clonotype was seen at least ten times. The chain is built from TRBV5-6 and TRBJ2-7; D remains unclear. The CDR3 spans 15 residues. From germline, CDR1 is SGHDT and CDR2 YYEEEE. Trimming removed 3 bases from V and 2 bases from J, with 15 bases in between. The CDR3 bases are TGTGCCAGCAGCTCTTTTACCGGGCTCCCCTACGAGCAGTACTTC. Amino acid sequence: CASSSFTGLPYEQYF.

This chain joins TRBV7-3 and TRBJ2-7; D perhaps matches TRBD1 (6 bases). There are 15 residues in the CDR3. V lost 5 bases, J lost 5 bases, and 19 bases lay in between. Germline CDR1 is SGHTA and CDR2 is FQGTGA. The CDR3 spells CASSHPGHRDHEQYF. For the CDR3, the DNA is TGTGCCAGCAGCCATCCGGGACACAGGGATCACGAGCAGTACTTC.

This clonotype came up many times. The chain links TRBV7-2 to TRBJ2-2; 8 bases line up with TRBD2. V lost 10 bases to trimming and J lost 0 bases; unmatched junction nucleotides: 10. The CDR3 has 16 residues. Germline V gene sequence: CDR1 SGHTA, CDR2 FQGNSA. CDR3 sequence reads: CAIREGGLANTGELFF. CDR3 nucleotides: TGTGCCATCCGAGAAGGGGGACTAGCGAACACCGGGGAGCTGTTTTTT.

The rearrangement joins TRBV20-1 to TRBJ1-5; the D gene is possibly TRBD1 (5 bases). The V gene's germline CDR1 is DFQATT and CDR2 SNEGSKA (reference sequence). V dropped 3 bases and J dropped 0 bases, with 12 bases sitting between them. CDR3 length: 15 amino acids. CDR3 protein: CSARGGGYSNQPQHF. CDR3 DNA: TGCAGTGCTAGGGGGGGGGGGTATAGCAATCAGCCCCAGCATTTT.

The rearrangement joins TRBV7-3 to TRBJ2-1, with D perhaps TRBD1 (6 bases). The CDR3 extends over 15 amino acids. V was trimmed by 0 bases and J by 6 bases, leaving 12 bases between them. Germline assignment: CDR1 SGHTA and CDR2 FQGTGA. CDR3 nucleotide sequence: TGTGCCAGCAGCTTAACGTCAGGGGACGGCAATGAGCAGTTCTTC. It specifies CASSLTSGDGNEQFF.

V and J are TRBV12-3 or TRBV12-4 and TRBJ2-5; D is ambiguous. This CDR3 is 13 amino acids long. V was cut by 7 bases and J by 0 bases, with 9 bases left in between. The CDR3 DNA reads TGTGCCAGCACTCCCCGGTACCAAGAGACCCAGTACTTC. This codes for CASTPRYQETQYF.